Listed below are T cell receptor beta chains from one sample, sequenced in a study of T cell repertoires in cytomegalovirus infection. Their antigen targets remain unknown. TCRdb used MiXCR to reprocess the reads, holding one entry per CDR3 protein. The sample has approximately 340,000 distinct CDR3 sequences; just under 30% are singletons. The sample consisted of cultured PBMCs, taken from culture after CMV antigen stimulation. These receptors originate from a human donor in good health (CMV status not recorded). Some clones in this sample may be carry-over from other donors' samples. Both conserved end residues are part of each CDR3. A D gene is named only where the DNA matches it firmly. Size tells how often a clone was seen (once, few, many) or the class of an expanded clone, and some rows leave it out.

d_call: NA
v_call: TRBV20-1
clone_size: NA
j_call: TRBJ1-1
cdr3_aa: CSAEREANTEAFF
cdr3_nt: TGCAGTGCCGAGAGGGAGGCAAACACTGAAGCTTTCTTT

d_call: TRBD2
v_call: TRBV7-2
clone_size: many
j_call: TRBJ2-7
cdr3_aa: CASSGGDNSAYEQYF
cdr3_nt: TGTGCCAGCAGCGGGGGGGATAACTCCGCCTACGAGCAGTACTTC

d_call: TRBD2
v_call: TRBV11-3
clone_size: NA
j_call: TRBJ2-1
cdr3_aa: CASSPREAGGVNEQFF
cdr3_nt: TGTGCCAGCAGCCCCAGGGAAGCGGGAGGGGTTAATGAGCAGTTCTTC

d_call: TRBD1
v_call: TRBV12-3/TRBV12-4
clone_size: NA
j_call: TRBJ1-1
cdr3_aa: CASSLLGQLNTEAFF
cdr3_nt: TGTGCCAGCAGTTTACTGGGACAGCTGAACACTGAAGCTTTCTTT

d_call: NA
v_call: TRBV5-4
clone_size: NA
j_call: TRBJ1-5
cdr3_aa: CASSLDGRANQPQHF
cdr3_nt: TGTGCCAGCAGCTTGGACGGCAGAGCCAATCAGCCCCAGCATTTT

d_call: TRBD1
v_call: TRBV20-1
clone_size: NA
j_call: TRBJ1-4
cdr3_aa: CSAREGTGKEKLFF
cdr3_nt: TGCAGTGCTAGAGAAGGGACAGGGAAAGAAAAACTGTTTTTT

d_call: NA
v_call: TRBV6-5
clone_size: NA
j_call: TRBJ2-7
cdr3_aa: CASSYPLRSSSAYEQYF
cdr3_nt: TGTGCCAGCAGTTACCCCCTGAGGTCTAGTTCAGCTTACGAGCAGTACTTC

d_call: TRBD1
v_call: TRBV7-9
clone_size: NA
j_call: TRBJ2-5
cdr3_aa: CASSRGQGKETQYF
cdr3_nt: TGTGCCAGCAGCCGGGGACAGGGGAAAGAGACCCAGTACTTC

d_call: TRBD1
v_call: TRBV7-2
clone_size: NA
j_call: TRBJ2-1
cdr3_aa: CASSLETGGGYNEQFF
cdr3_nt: TGTGCCAGCAGCTTAGAAACAGGGGGCGGCTACAATGAGCAGTTCTTC

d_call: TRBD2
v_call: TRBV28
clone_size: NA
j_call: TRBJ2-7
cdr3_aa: CASSLGGGRADYEQYF
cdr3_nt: TGTGCCAGCAGTTTAGGAGGTGGGAGGGCCGACTACGAGCAGTACTTC

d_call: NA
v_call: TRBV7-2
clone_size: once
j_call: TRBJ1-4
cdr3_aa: CASSFRTEKLFF
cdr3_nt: TGTGCCAGCAGCTTCCGGACTGAAAAACTGTTTTTT

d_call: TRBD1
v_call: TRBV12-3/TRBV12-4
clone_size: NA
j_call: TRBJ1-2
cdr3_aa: CASSLGDSSVLPYTF
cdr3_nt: TGTGCCAGCAGTTTAGGGGACAGCTCTGTGCTCCCCTACACCTTC

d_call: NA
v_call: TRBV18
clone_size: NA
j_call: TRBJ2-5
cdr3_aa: CASSTSPSGWETQYF
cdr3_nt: TGTGCCAGCTCTACATCCCCCTCAGGGTGGGAGACCCAGTACTTC

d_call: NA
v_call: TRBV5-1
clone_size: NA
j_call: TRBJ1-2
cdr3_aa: CASTQGLAYGYTF
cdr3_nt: TGCGCCAGCACCCAAGGGTTAGCCTATGGCTACACCTTC

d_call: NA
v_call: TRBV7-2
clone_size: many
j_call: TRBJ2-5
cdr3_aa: CASSVTREGETQYF
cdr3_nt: TGTGCCAGCAGCGTGACCCGGGAAGGGGAGACCCAGTACTTC

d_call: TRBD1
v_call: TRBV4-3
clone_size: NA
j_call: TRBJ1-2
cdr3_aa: CASSQQQGNYGYTF
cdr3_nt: TGCGCCAGCAGCCAACAACAGGGGAACTATGGCTACACCTTC